A selection of T cell receptor beta chains follows, all from one sample in a study of cytotoxic CD8 clonotypes in ibrutinib-treated CLL. Clones were sequenced by immunoSEQ multiplex PCR, and TCRdb holds only the in-frame ones, with some missing. The sample lists fewer than 400,000 clones; 67% were seen once. The sample was PBMCs, taken after 36 months of ibrutinib treatment. The receptors shown here come from a human donor with chronic lymphocytic leukemia. Both conserved end residues are part of each CDR3. A D gene is named only where the DNA matches it firmly. Part of the rows lack a size; the others show once, few, many or a class for expanded clones.

clone size: .; V gene: TRBV5-1; D gene: TRBD1; J gene: TRBJ2-2; CDR3 DNA: TGCGCCAGCAGCCCCCGACAGGGGGTGGCGCACACCGGGGAGCTGTTTTTT; CDR3 protein: CASSPRQGVAHTGELFF
clone size: .; V gene: TRBV27; D gene: TRBD1; J gene: TRBJ2-7; CDR3 DNA: TGTGCCAGCAGTTTAACCAGGGGGAGTAACGAGCAGTACTTC; CDR3 protein: CASSLTRGSNEQYF
clone size: .; V gene: TRBV7-9; D gene: TRBD2; J gene: TRBJ2-5; CDR3 DNA: TGTGCCAGCAGCTTAGTGGCGGGAGAAGGCCAGTACTTC; CDR3 protein: CASSLVAGEGQYF
clone size: few; V gene: TRBV5-4; D gene: .; J gene: TRBJ1-2; CDR3 DNA: TGTGCCAGCCGCCGGCACCCATCCTATGGCTACACCTTC; CDR3 protein: CASRRHPSYGYTF
clone size: .; V gene: TRBV5-5; D gene: .; J gene: TRBJ2-1; CDR3 DNA: TGTGCCAGCACCCAGACTGTTGCCTTCTACAATGAGCAGTTCTTC; CDR3 protein: CASTQTVAFYNEQFF
clone size: .; V gene: TRBV2; D gene: .; J gene: TRBJ1-2; CDR3 DNA: TGTGCCAGTCCTGGGTTCTATGGCTACACCTTC; CDR3 protein: CASPGFYGYTF
clone size: .; V gene: TRBV7-9; D gene: .; J gene: TRBJ2-3; CDR3 DNA: TGTGCCAGCAGCTTAGAAGGGAGCAATACGCAGTATTTT; CDR3 protein: CASSLEGSNTQYF
clone size: few; V gene: TRBV7-5; D gene: .; J gene: TRBJ2-5; CDR3 DNA: TGTGCCAGAAGCTTAGTCCCAGCGGGGACCCAGTACTTC; CDR3 protein: CARSLVPAGTQYF
clone size: .; V gene: TRBV15; D gene: TRBD1; J gene: TRBJ1-2; CDR3 DNA: TGTGCCACCAGCAGACAGGGGGCCCTTAGCTACACCTTC; CDR3 protein: CATSRQGALSYTF
clone size: .; V gene: TRBV19; D gene: .; J gene: TRBJ1-5; CDR3 DNA: TGTGCCAGTAGTATAGGGTCCTTCAATCAGCCCCAGCATTTT; CDR3 protein: CASSIGSFNQPQHF
clone size: .; V gene: TRBV4-1; D gene: .; J gene: TRBJ1-5; CDR3 DNA: TGCGCCAGCAGCCAAGAATGGGGCCCCGGGCAGGGGTGGTATAGCAATCAGCCCCAGCATTTT; CDR3 protein: CASSQEWGPGQGWYSNQPQHF
clone size: .; V gene: TRBV10-2; D gene: .; J gene: TRBJ1-2; CDR3 DNA: TGCGCCAGCAGTCAATATGGGGGCTATGGCTACACCTTC; CDR3 protein: CASSQYGGYGYTF
clone size: .; V gene: TRBV28; D gene: TRBD2; J gene: TRBJ2-3; CDR3 DNA: TGTGCCAGCAGACCACTTATTGGACTAGCGCACACAGATACGCAGTATTTT; CDR3 protein: CASRPLIGLAHTDTQYF
clone size: .; V gene: TRBV7-6; D gene: TRBD2; J gene: TRBJ2-2; CDR3 DNA: TGTGCCAGCAGCTTAGTAGTAGCGGGAGTATTGGGCACCGGGGAGCTGTTTTTT; CDR3 protein: CASSLVVAGVLGTGELFF
clone size: few; V gene: TRBV9; D gene: .; J gene: TRBJ1-6; CDR3 DNA: TGTGCCAGCAGCGTAGTGGATAATTCACCCCTCCACTTT; CDR3 protein: CASSVVDNSPLHF
clone size: few; V gene: TRBV7-6; D gene: TRBD1; J gene: TRBJ1-2; CDR3 DNA: TGTGCCAGCAGCCTGCAACGAGACAGGGAGGGTCATGGCTACACCTTC; CDR3 protein: CASSLQRDREGHGYTF
clone size: .; V gene: TRBV19; D gene: TRBD1; J gene: TRBJ1-2; CDR3 DNA: TGTGCCAGTAGTATAGGGAGGACAGGGGCCTACACCTTC; CDR3 protein: CASSIGRTGAYTF
clone size: once; V gene: TRBV10-3; D gene: .; J gene: TRBJ2-5; CDR3 DNA: TGTGCCATCAGTGAGTCGGGGCAGAAAGAGACCCAGTACTTC; CDR3 protein: CAISESGQKETQYF
clone size: .; V gene: TRBV11-2; D gene: .; J gene: TRBJ2-3; CDR3 DNA: TGTGCCAGCAGCTTAGGTGTGTCAAATACGCAGTATTTT; CDR3 protein: CASSLGVSNTQYF
clone size: .; V gene: TRBV9; D gene: .; J gene: TRBJ2-1; CDR3 DNA: TGTGCCAGCAGCCCCATGGGTAGCTCCTACAATGAGCAGTTCTTC; CDR3 protein: CASSPMGSSYNEQFF
clone size: .; V gene: TRBV27; D gene: TRBD2; J gene: TRBJ2-5; CDR3 DNA: TGTGCCAGCAGTTCTACTAGCGGGGCTCAAGAGACCCAGTACTTC; CDR3 protein: CASSSTSGAQETQYF
clone size: .; V gene: TRBV9; D gene: TRBD1; J gene: TRBJ2-7; CDR3 DNA: TGTGCCAGCAGCGACCGGGACAGTTTTTACGAGCAGTACTTC; CDR3 protein: CASSDRDSFYEQYF
clone size: .; V gene: TRBV6-5; D gene: .; J gene: TRBJ1-2; CDR3 DNA: TGTGCCAGCGCAATTGGGGCTAACTATGGCTACACCTTC; CDR3 protein: CASAIGANYGYTF
clone size: .; V gene: TRBV9; D gene: .; J gene: TRBJ1-2; CDR3 DNA: TGTGCCAGCAGCAGAGGGGACACTAACTATGGCTACACCTTC; CDR3 protein: CASSRGDTNYGYTF